This T cell receptor (beta chain) is drawn from a study of blood T cell repertoires in COVID-19 (dated by TCRdb to 2018 to 2021). Study-level background: Collaborator samples came from the United States, Italy and Spain and covered acute and convalescent phases of COVID-19. The material from the prospective study consisted of cDNA or gDNA derived from T cells, B-cell-depleted T cells, or PBMCs. Subjects who had been exposed to COVID-19, were actively infected with it, or had recovered from it provided the deeply sampled blood TCRbeta repertoires that made up the dataset. The repertoires were made available in a free public database intended to serve as a resource for research on the immune response to SARS-CoV-2. The samples were drawn from the first 160 participants of the ongoing ImmuneRACE study and from 1,254 subjects provided by 6 global collaborators. A de-identified subject ID, COVID-19 status, age in years and sex were almost always included in the sample metadata. Where HLA class I and class II types were available, the types were taken from metadata supplied by the sample provider, not from assay-based typing.

This clone showed up just once. Its antigen remains unidentified. The record has no base qualities; no much larger clone is one base away. Whole blood was collected in K2EDTA tubes by collaborating institutions according to the institutions' own protocols. For TCRbeta analysis, collaborator samples were shipped as frozen whole blood, as isolated PBMCs, or as DNA extracted from either sample type. TCRbeta CDR3 regions were amplified from genomic DNA by means of the immunoSEQ Assay, a bias-controlled multiplex PCR. The study's own analysis went as follows. Within the assay, amplification of reference gene primers was used to estimate how many nucleated cells each sample contained. Sequence reads were collapsed and filtered to measure the absolute abundance of every unique TCRbeta CDR3 rearrangement. Productive Simpson clonality was computed per sample as the square root of Simpson's diversity index over productive rearrangements. As stored in TCRdb, this immuneACCESS dataset retains in-frame rearrangements with V and J assigned. A fraction of the clones does not appear; measured against another copy, unresolved V genes explain less than half of the discrepancy, and the remainder lacks a known reason. Clone size and V and J calls were adopted from that table, with D and trimming inferred from the DNA. This sample holds almost 200,000 clones; about nine tenths were observed only once. The ten top clones hold about 0.72% of the sample.

The germline V end is reduced by 5 bases and the J end by 6 bases; junction bases left unmatched: 2. There are 13 amino acids in the CDR3, from cysteine to phenylalanine inclusive. CDR3 DNA only is kept here, 39 bases in frame from base 1. The germline V gene supplies CDR1 SGHDT and CDR2 YYEEEE. Results the study describes overall, beyond this receptor: The quantity of clinical and demographic metadata differed by source and by participant and was supplied without curation.

Specimen: peripheral blood. Recombination connected TRBV5-6 to TRBJ2-2; 9 nucleotides in the junction match TRBD1. The TCR was taken from a woman aged 70-85 years with acute or convalescent COVID-19. The CDR3 protein is CASRRQGAGELFF. The bases are TGTGCCAGCAGACGACAGGGGGCCGGGGAGCTGTTTTTT. When the CDR3 is completed using the reference TRBV5-6 and TRBJ2-2 genes on either side, the full variable domain is DAGVTQSPTHLIKTRGQQVTLRCSPKSGHDTVSWYQQALGQGPQFIFQYYEEEERQRGNFPDRFSGHQFPNYSSELNVNALLLGDSALYLCASRRQGAGELFFGEGSRLTVL.